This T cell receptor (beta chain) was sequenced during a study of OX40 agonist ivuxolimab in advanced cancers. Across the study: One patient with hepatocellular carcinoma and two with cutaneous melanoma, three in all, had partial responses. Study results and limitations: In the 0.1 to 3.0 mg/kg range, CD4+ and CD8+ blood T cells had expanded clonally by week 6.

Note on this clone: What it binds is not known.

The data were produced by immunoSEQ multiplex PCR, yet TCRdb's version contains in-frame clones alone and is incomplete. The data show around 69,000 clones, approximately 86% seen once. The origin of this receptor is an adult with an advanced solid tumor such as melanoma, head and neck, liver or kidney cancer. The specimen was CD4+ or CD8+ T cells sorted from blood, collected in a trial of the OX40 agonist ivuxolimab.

CDR3 sequence (DNA): TGTGCCAGCAGCTTAGGGGACAGGGATGAAAAACTGTTTTTT. This gives the protein CASSLGDRDEKLFF. This rearrangement joins TRBV7-3 to TRBJ1-4; 9 bases are a match to TRBD1. Germline trimming cut 2 bases from V and 6 bases from J; bases unmatched to any gene: 1. This CDR3 region has 14 residues. The germline V gene has CDR1 SGHTA and CDR2 FQGTGA.